The rows below give T cell receptor beta chains drawn from one sample of a study of blood T cells in healthy people across ages. TCRdb recomputed calls from the 5' RACE reads with MiXCR, one row per CDR3 protein. This sample has around 800,000 distinct CDR3 sequences, with about 55% found just once. Specimen: blood. The receptors shown here come from a man older than 75 in good health. Each CDR3 is given with its conserved first and last residue. The D gene is left open where the match is weak. Clone size appears in some rows only: once, few, many, or a class for an expanded clone.

cdr3_nt: TGTGCCAGCAGCGTAAGCGGGACTATCTACAATGAGCAGTTCTTC
cdr3_aa: CASSVSGTIYNEQFF
j_call: TRBJ2-1
v_call: TRBV9
clone_size: .
d_call: TRBD2

cdr3_nt: TGTGCCAGCAGCCTGCGCCGGGGAACCGACTCTGGGGCCAACGTCCTGACTTTC
cdr3_aa: CASSLRRGTDSGANVLTF
j_call: TRBJ2-6
v_call: TRBV11-1
clone_size: once
d_call: .

cdr3_nt: TGTGCCAGCAGTTTATTCGCGAACACCTACGAGCAGTACTTC
cdr3_aa: CASSLFANTYEQYF
j_call: TRBJ2-7
v_call: TRBV12-3/TRBV12-4
clone_size: .
d_call: .

cdr3_nt: TGCAGTCCAATATGGGCAGGGAATCCCGACGAGCAGTACTTC
cdr3_aa: CSPIWAGNPDEQYF
j_call: TRBJ2-7
v_call: TRBV20-1
clone_size: .
d_call: .

cdr3_nt: TGTGCCAGCAGCGTAGATCAGGGGAACACCGGGGAGCTGTTTTTT
cdr3_aa: CASSVDQGNTGELFF
j_call: TRBJ2-2
v_call: TRBV9
clone_size: .
d_call: .

cdr3_nt: TGTGCCAGCGGAATGGACCTCTCATCCAACGAGCAGTACTTC
cdr3_aa: CASGMDLSSNEQYF
j_call: TRBJ2-7
v_call: TRBV6-2/TRBV6-3
clone_size: .
d_call: .

cdr3_nt: TGCAGCGTTAAGCTGGACGGATTCCTAGGGACCCAGTACTTC
cdr3_aa: CSVKLDGFLGTQYF
j_call: TRBJ2-5
v_call: TRBV29-1
clone_size: .
d_call: .

cdr3_nt: TGTGCCACCAGTGGCCGTACTAGCGGGAGCACAGATACGCAGTATTTT
cdr3_aa: CATSGRTSGSTDTQYF
j_call: TRBJ2-3
v_call: TRBV24-1
clone_size: .
d_call: TRBD2

cdr3_nt: TGTGCCAGCAGGCCCCCGGGACTCAGCACAGATACGCAGTATTTT
cdr3_aa: CASRPPGLSTDTQYF
j_call: TRBJ2-3
v_call: TRBV11-2
clone_size: few
d_call: .

cdr3_nt: TGTGCCAGCGCGCGATGGGTAGATAGCGGGCCAAAGCAGTACTTC
cdr3_aa: CASARWVDSGPKQYF
j_call: TRBJ2-7
v_call: TRBV5-8
clone_size: once
d_call: TRBD2

cdr3_nt: TGTGCCAGCAGCCAATTGACTAGCTACATTCAGTACTTC
cdr3_aa: CASSQLTSYIQYF
j_call: TRBJ2-4
v_call: TRBV11-1
clone_size: few
d_call: TRBD2

cdr3_nt: TGTGCCAGCAATCTCCCAGGGGGCACTGAAGCTTTCTTT
cdr3_aa: CASNLPGGTEAFF
j_call: TRBJ1-1
v_call: TRBV6-6
clone_size: few
d_call: TRBD1

cdr3_nt: TGTGCCAGCAGCCCCGGGAGGGACTTCCCCTACGAGCAGTACTTC
cdr3_aa: CASSPGRDFPYEQYF
j_call: TRBJ2-7
v_call: TRBV7-9
clone_size: .
d_call: TRBD2

cdr3_nt: TGTGCCAGCAGTTATGCGGGACAGACTTTCTATGGCTACACCTTC
cdr3_aa: CASSYAGQTFYGYTF
j_call: TRBJ1-2
v_call: TRBV6-2/TRBV6-3
clone_size: .
d_call: TRBD1

cdr3_nt: TGCAGTGCTAGAATCTCGGGGGCTTTGGGTGAAAAACTGTTTTTT
cdr3_aa: CSARISGALGEKLFF
j_call: TRBJ1-4
v_call: TRBV20-1
clone_size: .
d_call: .

cdr3_nt: TGTGCCAGCAGCCGGGGGGGTTCCGGAAACATTCAGTACTTC
cdr3_aa: CASSRGGSGNIQYF
j_call: TRBJ2-4
v_call: TRBV5-8
clone_size: .
d_call: TRBD2

cdr3_nt: TGCAGCGCCAGACTAGCGGGAGGTCCAAAAGGATTTGAGCAGTTCTTC
cdr3_aa: CSARLAGGPKGFEQFF
j_call: TRBJ2-1
v_call: TRBV20-1
clone_size: .
d_call: TRBD2

cdr3_nt: TGTGCCAGCAGCTGGTCAGCGGGAGGACCGAGCTCCTACAATGAGCAGTTCTTC
cdr3_aa: CASSWSAGGPSSYNEQFF
j_call: TRBJ2-1
v_call: TRBV7-9
clone_size: .
d_call: TRBD2

cdr3_nt: TGTGCCAGCAGTCCCGCCGCCGGGACAGGGAACATTCAGTACTTC
cdr3_aa: CASSPAAGTGNIQYF
j_call: TRBJ2-4
v_call: TRBV12-3/TRBV12-4
clone_size: few
d_call: TRBD1

cdr3_nt: TGCGCCAGCAGCCAAGATCTTGGGACAGGGGGCTCTCCTTATCAGCCCCAGCATTTT
cdr3_aa: CASSQDLGTGGSPYQPQHF
j_call: TRBJ1-5
v_call: TRBV4-1
clone_size: .
d_call: TRBD1

cdr3_nt: TGTGCCAGCAAACCACTAGGACCGTACCAAGAGACCCAGTACTTC
cdr3_aa: CASKPLGPYQETQYF
j_call: TRBJ2-5
v_call: TRBV28
clone_size: few
d_call: .

cdr3_nt: TGTGCCAGCAGCCCAAAGGGTACCTACGAGCAGTACTTC
cdr3_aa: CASSPKGTYEQYF
j_call: TRBJ2-7
v_call: TRBV3-1
clone_size: .
d_call: .

cdr3_nt: TGTGCCAGCAGTCCTCAGGGGGCTGACTATGGCTACACCTTC
cdr3_aa: CASSPQGADYGYTF
j_call: TRBJ1-2
v_call: TRBV12-3/TRBV12-4
clone_size: .
d_call: TRBD1

cdr3_nt: TGTGCCAGCAGTTTCGACGGGACAACCTACGAGCAGTACTTC
cdr3_aa: CASSFDGTTYEQYF
j_call: TRBJ2-7
v_call: TRBV12-3/TRBV12-4
clone_size: few
d_call: .

cdr3_nt: TGTGCCACCAGTGACTCGCGGAGGTACGGGCACAGAGACGCGTATTTT
cdr3_aa: CATSDSRRYGHRDAYF
j_call: TRBJ2-3
v_call: TRBV24-1
clone_size: few
d_call: .

cdr3_nt: TGTGCCAGTATGAGGGGGAGGGGAATGTATGAGCAGTTCTTC
cdr3_aa: CASMRGRGMYEQFF
j_call: TRBJ2-1
v_call: TRBV12-3/TRBV12-4
clone_size: few
d_call: .

cdr3_nt: TGTGCCAGCAGCAGCGGAGAGTGGAGCTCCTACGAGCAGTACTTC
cdr3_aa: CASSSGEWSSYEQYF
j_call: TRBJ2-7
v_call: TRBV13
clone_size: few
d_call: .

cdr3_nt: TGCGCCAGCAGCCGACAGGGGACTAGCGGGAGTGGGGCCAACGTCCTGACTTTC
cdr3_aa: CASSRQGTSGSGANVLTF
j_call: TRBJ2-6
v_call: TRBV5-1
clone_size: few
d_call: TRBD2

cdr3_nt: TGTGCCAGCAGCTTAGTTGGCGGGAGCGACGAGCAGTTCTTC
cdr3_aa: CASSLVGGSDEQFF
j_call: TRBJ2-1
v_call: TRBV7-2
clone_size: few
d_call: TRBD2

cdr3_nt: TGCGCCAGCAGCCCGTTAGCGGGGCCCCGCCTTGAGCAGTTCTTC
cdr3_aa: CASSPLAGPRLEQFF
j_call: TRBJ2-1
v_call: TRBV5-1
clone_size: .
d_call: TRBD2

cdr3_nt: TGTGCCACCAGTCAGTACGGGGGCTCTGGGGCCAACGTCCTGACTTTC
cdr3_aa: CATSQYGGSGANVLTF
j_call: TRBJ2-6
v_call: TRBV24-1
clone_size: .
d_call: .

cdr3_nt: TGCAGCGTTGAGGGGCCGGGACAGGGAAATCACAATGAGCAGTTCTTC
cdr3_aa: CSVEGPGQGNHNEQFF
j_call: TRBJ2-1
v_call: TRBV29-1
clone_size: .
d_call: TRBD1

cdr3_nt: TGTGCCAGCAGCGCCAGTACCGGGACAGGCAATGGCTACACCTTC
cdr3_aa: CASSASTGTGNGYTF
j_call: TRBJ1-2
v_call: TRBV7-9
clone_size: few
d_call: TRBD1

cdr3_nt: TGTGCCAGCAGTGAGGCAGGGCGAAGTAACACTGAAGCTTTCTTT
cdr3_aa: CASSEAGRSNTEAFF
j_call: TRBJ1-1
v_call: TRBV25-1
clone_size: .
d_call: .

cdr3_nt: TGTGCCAGCAGTTTAACCGGGGTCCCCTACGAGCAGTACTTC
cdr3_aa: CASSLTGVPYEQYF
j_call: TRBJ2-7
v_call: TRBV12-3/TRBV12-4
clone_size: few
d_call: .